A selection of T cell receptor beta chains follows, all from one sample in a study of CD8 T cells in Susac syndrome. TCRdb independently ran MiXCR on the immunoSEQ multiplex PCR reads; one entry per CDR3 protein. The sample shows 95,000 to 150,000 distinct CDR3 sequences, around 94% of them seen only once. The sequenced material came from CD8+ T cells from PBMCs. All receptors derive from a human donor with Susac syndrome. Both conserved end residues are part of each CDR3. The D gene is left open where the match is weak. Clone size is shown for a subset of rows, as once, few, many or a class of expanded clone.

D	V	size	J	length	CDR3	DNA
NA	TRBV7-9	NA	TRBJ2-2	14	CASSPGTTTGELFF	TGTGCCAGCAGCCCCGGGACAACCACCGGGGAGCTGTTTTTT
TRBD2	TRBV7-9	NA	TRBJ2-5	13	CASSSTSEETQYF	TGTGCCAGCAGCTCTACTAGCGAAGAGACCCAGTACTTC
NA	TRBV7-9	NA	TRBJ2-1	14	CASSREGGYNEQFF	TGTGCCAGCAGCCGAGAGGGAGGCTACAATGAGCAGTTCTTC
NA	TRBV9	NA	TRBJ2-1	12	CASTVEVNEQFF	TGTGCCAGCACCGTCGAAGTGAATGAGCAGTTCTTC
NA	TRBV3-1	NA	TRBJ1-3	14	CASSQGNSGNTIYF	TGTGCCAGCAGCCAAGGGAACTCTGGAAACACCATATATTTT
NA	TRBV27	NA	TRBJ2-1	11	CASSFYYKQFF	TGTGCCAGCAGTTTCTACTACAAGCAGTTCTTC
TRBD1	TRBV20-1	NA	TRBJ1-5	15	CSARASTGDNQPQHF	TGCAGTGCTAGAGCTAGTACAGGGGATAATCAGCCCCAGCATTTT
NA	TRBV16	NA	TRBJ2-1	14	CASSRDESYNEQFF	TGTGCCAGCAGTCGGGACGAGTCCTACAATGAGCAGTTCTTC
NA	TRBV7-2	NA	TRBJ2-1	16	CASSLRDGEVYNEQFF	TGTGCCAGCAGCTTAAGAGACGGGGAGGTCTACAATGAGCAGTTCTTC
NA	TRBV9	NA	TRBJ2-5	14	CASSVAGSIETQYF	TGTGCCAGCAGCGTAGCAGGCAGCATTGAGACCCAGTACTTC
NA	TRBV2	NA	TRBJ2-1	15	CASSDRPGLYNEQFF	TGTGCCAGCAGTGACCGCCCGGGACTTTACAATGAGCAGTTCTTC
NA	TRBV30	NA	TRBJ2-7	12	CAWSGMNYEQYF	TGTGCCTGGAGTGGGATGAACTACGAGCAGTACTTC
TRBD1	TRBV20-1	NA	TRBJ1-1	15	CSARDTGGRITEAFF	TGCAGTGCTAGAGATACAGGGGGCAGAATCACTGAAGCTTTCTTT
NA	TRBV12-3/TRBV12-4	NA	TRBJ2-5	12	CASSDPYETQYF	TGTGCCAGCAGCGACCCCTATGAGACCCAGTACTTC
TRBD2	TRBV29-1	NA	TRBJ2-7	15	CSVEGLAEPRDEQYF	TGCAGCGTTGAAGGACTAGCAGAGCCTCGGGACGAGCAGTACTTC
TRBD2	TRBV12-3/TRBV12-4	NA	TRBJ2-5	16	CASSLGSGGAQETQYF	TGTGCCAGCAGTTTAGGAAGCGGGGGGGCCCAAGAGACCCAGTACTTC
TRBD1	TRBV6-5	NA	TRBJ1-1	11	CASTGGTEAFF	TGTGCCAGTACAGGGGGAACTGAAGCTTTCTTT
NA	TRBV2	NA	TRBJ1-2	15	CASSATRGGNYGYTF	TGTGCCAGCAGCGCCACACGGGGAGGGAACTATGGCTACACCTTC
NA	TRBV25-1	NA	TRBJ2-7	14	CASHDSPPGDEQYF	TGTGCCAGTCACGACAGCCCCCCAGGGGACGAGCAGTACTTC
NA	TRBV5-1	once	TRBJ2-2	17	CASSPRAQRPKDGELFF	TGCGCCAGCAGCCCTCGGGCACAGCGGCCGAAAGACGGGGAGCTGTTTTTT
NA	TRBV6-5	NA	TRBJ1-6	14	CASSYIGGVSPLHF	TGTGCCAGCAGTTACATCGGGGGGGTTTCACCCCTCCACTTT
NA	TRBV4-1	NA	TRBJ2-5	14	CASSQEPAEETQYF	TGCGCCAGCAGCCAAGAACCCGCCGAGGAGACCCAGTACTTC
NA	TRBV29-1	NA	TRBJ2-5	14	CSVVWTFDQETQYF	TGCAGCGTTGTCTGGACCTTTGACCAAGAGACCCAGTACTTC
TRBD1	TRBV6-5	NA	TRBJ2-7	14	CASGAGQGRYEQYF	TGTGCCAGCGGGGCCGGACAGGGGCGCTACGAGCAGTACTTC
NA	TRBV3-1	NA	TRBJ1-2	15	CASSERAAPNYGYTF	TGTGCCAGCAGCGAAAGGGCGGCGCCTAACTATGGCTACACCTTC
NA	TRBV6-2/TRBV6-3	NA	TRBJ1-5	14	CASRSDRGNQPQHF	TGTGCCAGCAGATCAGATAGGGGCAATCAGCCCCAGCATTTT
NA	TRBV7-9	once	TRBJ2-5	12	CASSSPVWTQYF	TGTGCCAGCAGCTCACCCGTTTGGACCCAGTACTTC
NA	TRBV3-1	few	TRBJ2-6	15	CASSQEGSGANVLTF	TGTGCCAGCAGCCAAGAGGGCTCTGGGGCCAACGTCCTGACTTTC
NA	TRBV2	NA	TRBJ1-1	12	CASSEVNTEAFF	TGTGCCAGCAGTGAAGTGAACACTGAAGCTTTCTTT
NA	TRBV20-1	NA	TRBJ1-2	16	CSAREPGHFTGYGYTF	TGCAGTGCTAGAGAACCCGGACACTTCACGGGCTATGGCTACACCTTC
NA	TRBV6-2/TRBV6-3	NA	TRBJ2-7	11	CASSYRFEQYF	TGTGCCAGCAGTTATCGGTTCGAGCAGTACTTC
TRBD1	TRBV5-1	NA	TRBJ2-7	11	CASGQGREQYF	TGCGCCAGCGGACAGGGACGGGAGCAGTACTTC
NA	TRBV30	NA	TRBJ1-3	13	CAWRGEAGNTIYF	TGTGCCTGGAGGGGGGAGGCTGGAAACACCATATATTTT
NA	TRBV11-2	NA	TRBJ2-6	20	CASSLDPSTAEGAGANVLTF	TGTGCCAGCAGCTTAGATCCCTCGACAGCCGAAGGCGCTGGGGCCAACGTCCTGACTTTC
NA	TRBV18	NA	TRBJ1-1	13	CASSPQGGGEAFF	TGTGCCAGCTCACCACAGGGTGGGGGTGAAGCTTTCTTT
NA	TRBV25-1	NA	TRBJ2-2	16	CASSALTEAYAGELFF	TGTGCCAGCAGTGCCCTGACAGAGGCCTACGCCGGGGAGCTGTTTTTT
NA	TRBV29-1	NA	TRBJ1-2	11	CSVPDISGYTF	TGCAGCGTTCCGGACATAAGTGGCTACACCTTC
TRBD2	TRBV7-6	NA	TRBJ2-4	15	CASSQTSGGRGIQYF	TGTGCCAGCAGCCAGACTAGCGGGGGACGGGGCATTCAGTACTTC
NA	TRBV6-5	NA	TRBJ2-7	13	CASNYPGSYEQYF	TGTGCCAGCAATTACCCGGGGTCCTACGAGCAGTACTTC
TRBD1	TRBV5-6	NA	TRBJ2-7	14	CASSYDREPYEQYF	TGTGCCAGCAGCTATGACAGGGAACCCTACGAGCAGTACTTC
TRBD1	TRBV6-5	NA	TRBJ1-1	14	CASRFTGVSTEAFF	TGTGCCAGCAGGTTCACAGGGGTGAGCACTGAAGCTTTCTTT
TRBD1	TRBV14	NA	TRBJ2-1	15	CASSAQGARRNEQFF	TGTGCCAGCAGCGCACAGGGGGCGCGGCGCAATGAGCAGTTCTTC
NA	TRBV6-2/TRBV6-3	NA	TRBJ2-1	15	CASTLTGDSYNEQFF	TGTGCCAGCACCCTGACAGGTGACTCCTACAATGAGCAGTTCTTC
NA	TRBV4-3	few	TRBJ2-2	17	CASSQGDTDPNTGELFF	TGCGCCAGCAGCCAAGGCGACACAGACCCGAACACCGGGGAGCTGTTTTTT
NA	TRBV20-1	NA	TRBJ2-1	17	CSAQKEGVGLAYNEQFF	TGCAGTGCTCAAAAAGAGGGGGTTGGACTAGCCTACAATGAGCAGTTCTTC
NA	TRBV5-4	NA	TRBJ1-1	14	CASSPPGDQTEAFF	TGTGCCAGCAGCCCCCCGGGGGACCAAACTGAAGCTTTCTTT
TRBD2	TRBV29-1	NA	TRBJ2-7	15	CSVEGSDSGVYEQYF	TGCAGCGTTGAAGGGAGCGATAGCGGGGTTTACGAGCAGTACTTC
TRBD2	TRBV4-3	NA	TRBJ2-1	19	CASSPSSGGAKSSYNEQFF	TGCGCCAGCAGCCCTTCTAGCGGGGGGGCCAAGAGCTCCTACAATGAGCAGTTCTTC
TRBD1	TRBV12-3/TRBV12-4	few	TRBJ1-1	14	CASSPQGVGTEAFF	TGTGCCAGCAGTCCTCAGGGGGTGGGCACTGAAGCTTTCTTT
TRBD1	TRBV13	NA	TRBJ2-7	16	CASSPVPGTDSYEQYF	TGTGCCAGCAGCCCCGTTCCCGGGACAGACTCCTACGAGCAGTACTTC
NA	TRBV25-1	NA	TRBJ2-1	15	CASLPGDFPYNEQFF	TGTGCCAGCTTACCCGGGGACTTTCCGTACAATGAGCAGTTCTTC
NA	TRBV14	NA	TRBJ2-3	15	CASSQGYSSTDTQYF	TGTGCCAGCAGCCAAGGGTACTCTAGCACAGATACGCAGTATTTT
NA	TRBV7-6	NA	TRBJ2-1	16	CASSLGGGRPLDEQFF	TGTGCCAGCAGCTTAGGTGGGGGGCGCCCCCTGGATGAGCAGTTCTTC
NA	TRBV9	NA	TRBJ2-5	12	CASSTFQETQYF	TGTGCCAGCAGCACCTTTCAAGAGACCCAGTACTTC
NA	TRBV13	once	TRBJ1-1	14	CASSLYSENTEAFF	TGTGCCAGCAGCTTATATTCGGAGAACACTGAAGCTTTCTTT
NA	TRBV7-6	NA	TRBJ1-1	13	CASSLAGITEAFF	TGTGCCAGCAGCTTAGCAGGGATCACTGAAGCTTTCTTT